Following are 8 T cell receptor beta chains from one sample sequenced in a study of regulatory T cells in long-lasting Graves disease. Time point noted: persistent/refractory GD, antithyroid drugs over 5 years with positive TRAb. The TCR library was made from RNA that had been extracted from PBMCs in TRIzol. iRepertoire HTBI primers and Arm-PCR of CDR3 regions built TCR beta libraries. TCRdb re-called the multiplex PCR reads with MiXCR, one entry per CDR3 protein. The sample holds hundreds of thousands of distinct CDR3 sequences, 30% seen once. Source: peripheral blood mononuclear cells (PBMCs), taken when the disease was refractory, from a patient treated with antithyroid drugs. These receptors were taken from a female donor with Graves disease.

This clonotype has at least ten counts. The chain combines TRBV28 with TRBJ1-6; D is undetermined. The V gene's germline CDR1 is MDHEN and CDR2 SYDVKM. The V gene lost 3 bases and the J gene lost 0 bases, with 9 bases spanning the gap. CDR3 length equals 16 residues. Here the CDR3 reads CASSFLESSYNSPLHF. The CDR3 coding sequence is TGTGCCAGCAGTTTCTTGGAGAGCTCCTATAATTCACCCCTCCACTTT.

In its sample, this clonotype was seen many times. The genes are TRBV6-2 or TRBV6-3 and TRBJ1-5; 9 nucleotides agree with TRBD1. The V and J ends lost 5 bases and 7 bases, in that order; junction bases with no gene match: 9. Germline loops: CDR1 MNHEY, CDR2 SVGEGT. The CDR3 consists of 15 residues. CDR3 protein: CASSEGTGFGQPQHF. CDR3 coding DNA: TGTGCCAGCAGTGAGGGGACAGGGTTTGGGCAGCCCCAGCATTTT.

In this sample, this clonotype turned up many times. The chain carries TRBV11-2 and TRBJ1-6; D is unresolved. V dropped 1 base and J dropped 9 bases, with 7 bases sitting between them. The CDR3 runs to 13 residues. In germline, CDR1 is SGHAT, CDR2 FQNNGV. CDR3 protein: CASSLAGFSPLHF. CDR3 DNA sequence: TGTGCCAGCAGCTTAGCGGGGTTTTCACCCCTCCACTTT.

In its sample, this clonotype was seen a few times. The CDR3 DNA reads TGTGCCAGCAGCCACGGACCCGGTGGCGGCTACACCTTC. This translates into CASSHGPGGGYTF. V is TRBV3-1 and J is TRBJ1-2; D unclear. The length of the CDR3 is 13 residues. Germline-derived CDR1 and CDR2 are LGHDT and YNNKEL (reference sequence). Between the trimmed V and J ends, which lost 3 bases and 8 bases, there was a span of 13 bases.

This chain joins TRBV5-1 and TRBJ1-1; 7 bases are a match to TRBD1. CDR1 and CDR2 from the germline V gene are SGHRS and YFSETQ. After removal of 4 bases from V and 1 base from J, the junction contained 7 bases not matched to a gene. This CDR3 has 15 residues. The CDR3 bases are TGCGCCAGCAGCAGCGGACAGGTCCCGAACACTGAAGCTTTCTTT. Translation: CASSSGQVPNTEAFF.

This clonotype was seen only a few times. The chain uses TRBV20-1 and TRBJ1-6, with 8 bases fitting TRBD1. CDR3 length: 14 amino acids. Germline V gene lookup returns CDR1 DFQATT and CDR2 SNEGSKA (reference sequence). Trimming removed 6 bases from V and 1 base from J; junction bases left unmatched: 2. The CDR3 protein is CSARTGSYNSPLHF. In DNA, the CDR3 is TGCAGTGCAAGGACAGGGTCCTATAATTCACCCCTCCACTTT.

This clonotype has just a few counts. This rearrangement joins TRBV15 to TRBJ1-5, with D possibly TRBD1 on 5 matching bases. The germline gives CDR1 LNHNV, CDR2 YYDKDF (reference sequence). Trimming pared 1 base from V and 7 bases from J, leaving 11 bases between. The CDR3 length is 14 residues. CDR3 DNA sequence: TGTGCCACCAGCAGAGGGACATTCCGACAGCCCCAGCATTTT. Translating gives CATSRGTFRQPQHF.

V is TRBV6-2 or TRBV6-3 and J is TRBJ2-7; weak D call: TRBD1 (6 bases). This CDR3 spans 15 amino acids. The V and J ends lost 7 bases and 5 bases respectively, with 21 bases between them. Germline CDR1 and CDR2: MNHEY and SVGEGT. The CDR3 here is CASTPSRTVGDEQYF. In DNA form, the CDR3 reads TGTGCCAGCACCCCCTCCCGGACAGTCGGCGACGAGCAGTACTTC.